The entry below gives a single TCR beta chain sequence along with its context. Its antigen is currently unknown. These data are taken from a study of cytomegalovirus exposure and HLA in healthy donors. Whole-study context: One earlier analysis, a look at approximately 190 million T cells, found 117 million unique TCR beta sequences. Notes on the study in general: Most of the TCR beta V segments (in an earlier analysis) were productive either about 87% or about 30% of the time.

CDR3 size: 14 residues. CDR1 is SEHNR and CDR2 is FQNEAQ in the germline V gene (reference sequence). V was shortened by 3 bases and J by 4 bases, with 12 bases between the two germline ends. Primers included in the PCR were 60 Vbeta and 13 Jbeta primers. Some clones are missing from TCRdb's copy, which holds only in-frame ones; the method was immunoSEQ multiplex PCR. The sample holds tens of thousands of clones. Material for sequencing was PBMCs. The receptor's source is a male donor in good health and CMV-seropositive. The V call is TRBV7-9, the J call TRBJ1-1; tentatively, D is TRBD1 (5 bases). CDR3 sequence: CASSLGGEATEAFF. The CDR3 DNA sequence: TGTGCCAGCAGCTTGGGGGGAGAGGCCACTGAAGCTTTCTTT.